Following are 23 T cell receptor beta chains from one sample sequenced in a study of cytomegalovirus exposure and HLA in healthy donors. 13 Jbeta primers and 60 Vbeta primers were used for the PCR. TCRdb keeps only in-frame clones here, not all; method: immunoSEQ multiplex PCR. The repertoire holds 200,000 to 250,000 clones, 60% to 85% seen once, with about a sixth in the top ten. Sequencing used PBMCs. The receptors were gathered from a man aged 35 to 55 in good health and CMV-seronegative.

This chain's CDR3 is CASRLGLAGDEQFF. CDR3 DNA: TGCGCCAGCAGACTCGGACTAGCGGGGGATGAGCAGTTCTTC. V usage is TRBV5-1 and J usage is TRBJ2-1; 13 bases match TRBD2. CDR3 length: 14 residues. With 5 bases clipped from V and 8 bases from J, the junction kept 4 bases outside the gene matches. Per the germline V gene, CDR1 is SGHRS and CDR2 is YFSETQ.

J is TRBJ1-2 and V is TRBV9, with 9 bases aligning to TRBD1. Germline-derived CDR1 and CDR2 are SGDLS and YYNGEE. The CDR3 runs 16 residues. The J segment lost 7 bases and the V segment lost 4 bases, leaving 14 bases of the junction unmatched. Here the CDR3 DNA reads TGTGCCAGCAGCTATACGACAGGGGGGGTATCCAGTGGCTACACCTTC. Protein: CASSYTTGGVSSGYTF. The whole variable domain, remainder taken from reference TRBV9 and TRBJ1-2, is DSGVTQTPKHLITATGQRVTLRCSPRSGDLSVYWYQQSLDQGLQFLIQYYNGEERAKGNILERFSAQQFPDLHSELNLSSLELGDSALYFCASSYTTGGVSSGYTFGSGTRLTVV.

This clone was picked up a small number of times. The genes are TRBV6-1 and TRBJ2-7, with 10 nucleotides matching TRBD2. The germline V gene encodes CDR1 MNHNS and CDR2 SASEGT. This CDR3 has 16 residues. The trim removed 1 base at V and 0 bases at J, leaving 3 bases unmatched. The CDR3 here is CASSEGASGSSYEQYF. CDR3 sequence (DNA): TGTGCCAGCAGTGAAGGGGCTAGCGGGAGCTCCTACGAGCAGTACTTC.

The chain links TRBV4-1 to TRBJ2-1, with TRBD1 matching 7 bases. CDR1 is MGHRA and CDR2 is YSYEKL in the germline V gene. CDR3 length: 14 residues. The V and J ends lost 0 bases and 12 bases, in that order; junction bases with no gene match: 8. The CDR3 region is CASSQDRGTAAQFF. DNA for the CDR3: TGCGCCAGCAGCCAAGATAGGGGGACAGCCGCGCAGTTCTTC.

About this clone: Other nucleotide sequences in the sample specify the same CDR3. This sequence joins TRBV7-9 and TRBJ2-7; D is possibly TRBD2 (5 bases). Germline V gene data show CDR1 as SEHNR and CDR2 as FQNEAQ (reference sequence). With 0 bases removed from V and 5 bases from J, the gap between germline ends came to 11 bases. The CDR3 covers 14 residues. CDR3 protein: CASSLAPGNHEQYF. The CDR3 DNA reads TGTGCCAGCAGCTTAGCGCCCGGGAACCACGAGCAGTACTTC. The full variable domain, with the rest looked up from reference TRBV7-9 and TRBJ2-7, is DTGVSQNPRHKITKRGQNVTFRCDPISEHNRLYWYRQTLGQGPEFLTYFQNEAQLEKSRLLSDRFSAERPKGSFSTLEIQRTEQGDSAMYLCASSLAPGNHEQYFGPGTRLTVT.

The chain combines TRBV19 with TRBJ1-4; tentatively, D is TRBD1 (6 bases). CDR1 and CDR2 (germline): LNHDA, SQIVND (reference sequence). The germline V and J ends were trimmed by 5 bases and 5 bases, with 18 bases remaining between them. The CDR3 contains 16 residues. The CDR3 bases are TGTGCCAGTAGTGGCCCCCGGGGGGCTCTAAATGAAAAACTGTTTTTT. It translates to CASSGPRGALNEKLFF.

A few counts support this clone. The chain combines TRBV28 with TRBJ1-4; weak D call: TRBD1 (5 bases). The V and J ends lost 7 bases and 0 bases respectively, with 21 bases between them. CDR3 length: 18 residues. Per the germline V gene, CDR1 is MDHEN and CDR2 is SYDVKM. This chain's CDR3 is CASNQPRGKTTTNEKLFF. CDR3 bases: TGTGCCAGCAATCAACCCCGGGGGAAAACTACAACTAATGAAAAACTGTTTTTT.

This chain uses TRBV6-1 with TRBJ2-7, with 13 bases that match TRBD2. Germline values: CDR1 MNHNS, CDR2 SASEGT. The CDR3 is 15 residues long. The trim removed 5 bases at V and 4 bases at J, leaving 5 bases unmatched. CDR3 loop: CASSRTSGSGYEQYF. In nucleotides, the CDR3 is TGTGCCAGCAGTAGGACTAGCGGGAGTGGTTACGAGCAGTACTTC.

V is TRBV10-3 and J is TRBJ2-2, with D possibly being TRBD1 (6 bases). The J call may be wrong; the DNA end is better matched by TRBJ1-3. From germline, CDR1 is ENHRY and CDR2 SYGVKD. The CDR3 totals 18 residues. DNA for the CDR3: TGTGCCATCAGTGGTCGGGGGGCGGCTTGGGAGACCGGAAACACCATATATTTT. Its protein product is CAISGRGAAWETGNTIYF.

This sequence joins TRBV6-6 and TRBJ2-7; D is perhaps TRBD1 (5 bases). V shed 6 bases and J shed 2 bases, with 17 bases lying between them. The CDR3 sequence is 15 residues long. Germline values: CDR1 MNHNY, CDR2 SVGAGI (reference sequence). CDR3 sequence (DNA): TGTGCCAGCAGCCGACAGAGTTTGGCTGCCTACGAGCAGTACTTC. Translated: CASSRQSLAAYEQYF.

The rearrangement links TRBV7-9 to TRBJ2-7, with D tentatively TRBD2 (6 bases). Between the trimmed V and J ends, which lost 5 bases and 0 bases, there was a span of 14 bases. The germline gives CDR1 SEHNR, CDR2 FQNEAQ (reference sequence). The CDR3 extends over 15 amino acids. CDR3 protein: CASSPYPGSSYEQYF. The CDR3 DNA follows: TGTGCCAGCAGCCCGTACCCCGGGAGCTCCTACGAGCAGTACTTC.

The chain recombines TRBV5-4 with TRBJ1-1; unclear D gene. This CDR3 region has 12 residues. V lost 4 bases and J lost 5, with 9 bases in between. Germline V lookup: CDR1 SGHNT, CDR2 YYREEE (reference sequence). DNA for the CDR3: TGTGCCAGCAGCCAGAGCGGAACTGAAGCTTTCTTT. Protein product: CASSQSGTEAFF.

The chain links TRBV11-2 to TRBJ2-4; possible D gene TRBD2, 5 bases. V lost 5 bases, J lost 0 bases, and 14 bases lay in between. The CDR3 length is 16 residues. Germline V CDR1 and CDR2: SGHAT, FQNNGV. The CDR3 bases are TGTGCCAGCAGCACCCTGAGGGCGAGAGCCAAAAACATTCAGTACTTC. Translating gives CASSTLRARAKNIQYF. Filled out from reference TRBV11-2 and TRBJ2-4, the complete variable domain reads EAGVAQSPRYKIIEKRQSVAFWCNPISGHATLYWYQQILGQGPKLLIQFQNNGVVDDSQLPKDRFSAERLKGVDSTLKIQPAKLEDSAVYLCASSTLRARAKNIQYFGAGTRLSVL.

Notes on this clone: Other DNA sequences in this specimen translate into the identical CDR3. The chain joins TRBV28 to TRBJ2-7; D uncertain. The germline V gene has CDR1 MDHEN and CDR2 SYDVKM. CDR3 length: 12 amino acids. V was cut by 5 bases and J by 3 bases, with 8 bases left in between. The CDR3 nucleotides read TGTGCCAGCAGTCCGCCGGGCTACGAGCAGTACTTC. As protein: CASSPPGYEQYF.

This clone was recorded a few times. The rearrangement uses TRBV4-3 and TRBJ2-7, with a possible D match to TRBD2 (6 bases). The CDR3 is made up of 16 amino acids. The V end lost 4 bases, the J end lost 3 bases, and 19 bases lay between the germline ends. Germline-derived CDR1 and CDR2 are LGHNA and YSLEER. The CDR3 region has the DNA TGCGCCAGCAGCCCTAGTGGAGGGTCTGGACTCTACGAGCAGTACTTC. Residues: CASSPSGGSGLYEQYF.

V and J are TRBV4-1 and TRBJ2-1; 11 positions match TRBD2. CDR3 length: 16 residues. V gave up 4 bases and J gave up 1 base; unmatched junction bases: 3. Germline-derived CDR1 and CDR2 are MGHRA and YSYEKL. DNA for the CDR3: TGCGCCAGCAGCCCCCCTAGCGGGAGGTCCTACAATGAGCAGTTCTTC. Translating it yields CASSPPSGRSYNEQFF.

CDR3 DNA: TGTGCCAGCAGCCTGGGGGGGGGAAGAGGCACTGAAGCTTTCTTT. Translated: CASSLGGGRGTEAFF. The V gene is TRBV2, the J gene TRBJ1-1; TRBD1 is a possible D gene (5 bases). Trimming pared 6 bases from V and 4 bases from J, leaving 18 bases between. Germline V gives CDR1 SNHLY, CDR2 FYNNEI. This CDR3 is built from 15 residues. Drawing the rest from reference TRBV2 and TRBJ1-1, the complete variable domain is EPEVTQTPSHQVTQMGQEVILRCVPISNHLYFYWYRQILGQKVEFLVSFYNNEISEKSEIFDDQFSVERPDGSNFTLKIRSTKLEDSAMYFCASSLGGGRGTEAFFGQGTRLTVV.

This clone occurred a few times. The genes are TRBV6-5 and TRBJ1-1; D is ambiguous. CDR3 length: 14 amino acids. From germline, CDR1 is MNHEY and CDR2 SVGAGI. V lost 6 bases and J lost 4, with 15 bases in between. CDR3 sequence (DNA): TGTGCCAGCAGCCAACTAGGAGGTGTCACTGAAGCTTTCTTT. Protein product: CASSQLGGVTEAFF.

A single count supports this clone. The chain recombines TRBV7-2 with TRBJ1-2; D uncertain. V gave up 4 bases and J gave up 8 bases, with 14 bases separating them. This CDR3 has 13 residues. Germline V CDR1 and CDR2: SGHTA, FQGNSA. The CDR3 loop is CASSSETGGGYTF. The CDR3 DNA reads TGTGCCAGCAGCTCCGAGACTGGCGGGGGCTACACCTTC.

The CDR3 coding sequence is TGTGCCAGTAAACGCGGAGGTGGGGGCAATCAGCCCCAGCATTTT. It encodes CASKRGGGGNQPQHF. This chain uses TRBV19 with TRBJ1-5, with D uncertain. CDR1 and CDR2 (germline): LNHDA, SQIVND (reference sequence). The V end was cut by 7 bases, the J end by 2 bases, with 15 bases between. The CDR3 length is 15 residues.

The rearrangement uses TRBV15 and TRBJ1-6; no reliable D call. The CDR3 has 19 residues. V lost 5 bases, J lost 0 bases, and 20 bases lay in between. The germline V gene has CDR1 LNHNV and CDR2 YYDKDF (reference sequence). The CDR3 DNA reads as TGTGCCACCAGCTCCCGCGGGGTGACTCTGAGCTCCTATAATTCACCCCTCCACTTT. Residues: CATSSRGVTLSSYNSPLHF.

As for this clone: Additional DNA sequences in this sample encode the identical CDR3. The V gene is TRBV4-3, the J gene TRBJ1-2; 7 bases line up with TRBD1. Germline CDR1 is LGHNA and CDR2 is YSLEER. The length of the CDR3 is 14 residues. With V trimmed by 5 bases and J by 2 bases, 5 bases remained unmatched. CDR3 DNA: TGCGCCAGCAGCAGGGGACAGCAGAACTATGGCTACACCTTC. It specifies CASSRGQQNYGYTF.

V usage is TRBV6-1 and J usage is TRBJ1-1; no definite D call. The CDR3 covers 12 residues. CDR1 is MNHNS, CDR2 SASEGT, per germline. V gave up 7 bases and J gave up 5 bases, with 11 bases separating them. DNA of the CDR3: TGTGCCAGCACCGCCGCCGGGACTGAAGCTTTCTTT. This sequence encodes CASTAAGTEAFF.